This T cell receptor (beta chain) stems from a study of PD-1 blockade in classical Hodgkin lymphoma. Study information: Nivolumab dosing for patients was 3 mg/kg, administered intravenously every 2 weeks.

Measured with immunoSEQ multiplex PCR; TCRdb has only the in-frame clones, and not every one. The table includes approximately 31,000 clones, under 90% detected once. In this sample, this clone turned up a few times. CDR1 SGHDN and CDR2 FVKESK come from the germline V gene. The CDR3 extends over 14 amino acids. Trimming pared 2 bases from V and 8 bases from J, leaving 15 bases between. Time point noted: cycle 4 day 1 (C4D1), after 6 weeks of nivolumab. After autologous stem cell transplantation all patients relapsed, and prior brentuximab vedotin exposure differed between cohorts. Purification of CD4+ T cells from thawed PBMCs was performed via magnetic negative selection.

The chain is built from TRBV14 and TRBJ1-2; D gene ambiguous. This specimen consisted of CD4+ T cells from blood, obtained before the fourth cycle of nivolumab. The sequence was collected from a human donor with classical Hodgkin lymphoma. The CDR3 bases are TGTGCCAGCAGCCAATTACAGCTCGTGGAAGGCTACACCTTC. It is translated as CASSQLQLVEGYTF. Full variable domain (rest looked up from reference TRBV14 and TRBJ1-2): EAGVTQFPSHSVIEKGQTVTLRCDPISGHDNLYWYRRVMGKEIKFLLHFVKESKQDESGMPNNRFLAERTGGTYSTLKVQPAELEDSGVYFCASSQLQLVEGYTFGSGTRLTVV.